Below, one TCR beta chain is given with its context. The antigen is unknown. The data derive from a study of blood T cells in healthy people across ages. General study points: The study regarded diversity estimates from one million T cells as underestimates.

The amount of total RNA extracted per sample was at least 6 micrograms. The CDR3 sequence is 14 residues long. CDR1 DFQATT and CDR2 SNEGSKA come from the germline V gene (reference sequence). V was pared by 3 bases and J by 2 bases, with 11 bases between. Combining a sample-barcoded 5' primer with a J-beta primer mix, a second PCR ran for roughly 7 to 12 cycles. MiXCR, run by TCRdb on the 5' RACE reads, gives a single entry per CDR3 protein. The profile covers roughly 1,500,000 distinct CDR3 sequences, with 42% appearing a single time and 7.9% taken by the ten largest. The sequencing sample was made of blood. This chain connects TRBV20-1 to TRBJ1-3; D is possibly TRBD1 (5 bases). The TCR originated in a woman younger than 30 in good health. CDR3 nucleotides: TGCAGTGCTAGGGGAGGGGCGACTGGAAACACCATATATTTT. Translated, it gives CSARGGATGNTIYF.